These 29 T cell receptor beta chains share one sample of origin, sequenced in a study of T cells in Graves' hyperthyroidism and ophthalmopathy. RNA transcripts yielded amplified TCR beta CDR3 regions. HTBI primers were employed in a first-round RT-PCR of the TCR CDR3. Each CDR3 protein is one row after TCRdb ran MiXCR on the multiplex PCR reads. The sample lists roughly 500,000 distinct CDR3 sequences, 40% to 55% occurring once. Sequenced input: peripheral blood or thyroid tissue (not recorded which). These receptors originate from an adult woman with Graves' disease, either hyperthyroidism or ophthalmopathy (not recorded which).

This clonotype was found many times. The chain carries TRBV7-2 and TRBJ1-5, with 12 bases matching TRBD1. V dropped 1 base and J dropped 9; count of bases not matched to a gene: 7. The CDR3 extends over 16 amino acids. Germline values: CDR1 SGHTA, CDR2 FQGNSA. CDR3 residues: CASSLEGDRGHRPQHF. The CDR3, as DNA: TGTGCCAGCAGCTTAGAGGGGGACAGGGGGCATCGGCCCCAGCATTTT. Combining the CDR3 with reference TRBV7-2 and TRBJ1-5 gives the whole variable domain GAGVSQSPSNKVTEKGKDVELRCDPISGHTALYWYRQSLGQGLEFLIYFQGNSAPDKSGLPSDRFSAERTGGSVSTLTIQRTQQEDSAVYLCASSLEGDRGHRPQHFGDGTRLSIL.

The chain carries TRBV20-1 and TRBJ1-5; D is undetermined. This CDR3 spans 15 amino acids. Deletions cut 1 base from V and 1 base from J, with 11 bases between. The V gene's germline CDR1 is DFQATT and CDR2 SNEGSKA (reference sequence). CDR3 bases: TGCAGTGCTAGAGTTATCGGGTCCAGCAATCAGCCCCAGCATTTT. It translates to CSARVIGSSNQPQHF.

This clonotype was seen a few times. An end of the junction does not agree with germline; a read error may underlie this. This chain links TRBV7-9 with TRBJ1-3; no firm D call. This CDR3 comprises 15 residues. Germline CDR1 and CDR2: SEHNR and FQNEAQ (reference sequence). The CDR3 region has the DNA TGTGCCAGCAGCTTGGCGGCGGGAGCTGGAAGCACCATATATTTT. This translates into CASSLAAGAGSTIYF.

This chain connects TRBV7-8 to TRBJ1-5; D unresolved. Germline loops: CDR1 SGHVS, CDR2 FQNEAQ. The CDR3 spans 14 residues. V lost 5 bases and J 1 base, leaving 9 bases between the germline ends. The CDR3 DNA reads TGTGCCAGCAGCCAAACTAGGAGCAATCAGCCCCAGCATTTT. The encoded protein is CASSQTRSNQPQHF.

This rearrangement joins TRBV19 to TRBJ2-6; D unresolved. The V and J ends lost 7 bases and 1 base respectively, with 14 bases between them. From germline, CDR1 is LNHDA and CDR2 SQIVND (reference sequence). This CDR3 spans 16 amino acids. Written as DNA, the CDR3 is TGTGCCAGTAAGGAACAGCTCTTATCTGGGGCCAACGTCCTGACTTTC. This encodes CASKEQLLSGANVLTF.

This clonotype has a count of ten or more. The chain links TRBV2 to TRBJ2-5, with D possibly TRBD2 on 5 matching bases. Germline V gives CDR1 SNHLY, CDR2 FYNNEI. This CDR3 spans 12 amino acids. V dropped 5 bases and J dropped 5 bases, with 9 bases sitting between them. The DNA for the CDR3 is TGTGCCAGCAGTCTAGCCCAGGAGACCCAGTACTTC. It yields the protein CASSLAQETQYF.

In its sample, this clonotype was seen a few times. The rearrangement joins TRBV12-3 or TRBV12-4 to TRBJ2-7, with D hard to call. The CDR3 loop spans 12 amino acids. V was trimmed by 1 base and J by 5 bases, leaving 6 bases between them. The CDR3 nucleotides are TGTGCCAGCAGTTTAGTTGGCAACGAGCAGTACTTC. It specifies CASSLVGNEQYF.

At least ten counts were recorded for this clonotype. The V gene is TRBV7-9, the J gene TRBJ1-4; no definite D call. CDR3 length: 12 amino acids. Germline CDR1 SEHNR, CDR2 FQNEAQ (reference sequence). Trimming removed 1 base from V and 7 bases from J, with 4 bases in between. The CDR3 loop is CASSLVAEKLFF. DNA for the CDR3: TGTGCCAGCAGCTTAGTGGCTGAAAAACTGTTTTTT.

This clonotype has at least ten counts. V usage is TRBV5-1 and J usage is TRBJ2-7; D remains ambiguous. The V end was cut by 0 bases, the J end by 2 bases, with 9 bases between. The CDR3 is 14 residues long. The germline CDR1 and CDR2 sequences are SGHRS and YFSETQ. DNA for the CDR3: TGCGCCAGCAGCTTGGAACCCCCCGCCTACGAGCAGTACTTC. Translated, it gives CASSLEPPAYEQYF.

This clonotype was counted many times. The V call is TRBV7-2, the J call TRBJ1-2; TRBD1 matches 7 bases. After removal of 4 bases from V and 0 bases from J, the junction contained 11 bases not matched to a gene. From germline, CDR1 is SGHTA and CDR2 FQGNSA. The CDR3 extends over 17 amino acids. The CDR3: CASSSNQGGLANYGYTF. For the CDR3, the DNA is TGTGCCAGCAGCTCTAACCAAGGGGGCCTAGCTAACTATGGCTACACCTTC.

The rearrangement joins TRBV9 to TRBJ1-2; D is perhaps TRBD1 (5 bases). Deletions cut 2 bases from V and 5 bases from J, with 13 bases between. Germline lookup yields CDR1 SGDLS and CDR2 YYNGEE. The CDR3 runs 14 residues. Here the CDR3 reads CASSVQGQEYGYTF. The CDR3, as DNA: TGTGCCAGCAGCGTCCAGGGTCAGGAATATGGCTACACCTTC.

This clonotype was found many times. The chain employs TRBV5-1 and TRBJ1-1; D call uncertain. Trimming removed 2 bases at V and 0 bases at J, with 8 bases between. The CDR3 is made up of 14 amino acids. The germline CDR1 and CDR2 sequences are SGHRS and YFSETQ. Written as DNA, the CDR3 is TGCGCCAGCAGCTTTTCAACGGTGAACACTGAAGCTTTCTTT. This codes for CASSFSTVNTEAFF. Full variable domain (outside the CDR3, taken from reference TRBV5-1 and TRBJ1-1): KAGVTQTPRYLIKTRGQQVTLSCSPISGHRSVSWYQQTPGQGLQFLFEYFSETQRNKGNFPGRFSGRQFSNSRSEMNVSTLELGDSALYLCASSFSTVNTEAFFGQGTRLTVV.

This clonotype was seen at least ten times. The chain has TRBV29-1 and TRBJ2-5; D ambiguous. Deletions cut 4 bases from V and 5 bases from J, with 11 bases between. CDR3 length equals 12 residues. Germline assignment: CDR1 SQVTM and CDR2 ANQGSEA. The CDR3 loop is CSVGEPAETQYF. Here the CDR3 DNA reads TGCAGCGTTGGGGAACCAGCCGAGACCCAGTACTTC.

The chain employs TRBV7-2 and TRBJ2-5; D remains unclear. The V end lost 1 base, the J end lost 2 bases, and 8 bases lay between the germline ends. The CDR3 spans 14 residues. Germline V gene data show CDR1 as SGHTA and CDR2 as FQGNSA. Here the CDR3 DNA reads TGTGCCAGCAGCTTAGTGGTGGATCAAGAGACCCAGTACTTC. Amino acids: CASSLVVDQETQYF.

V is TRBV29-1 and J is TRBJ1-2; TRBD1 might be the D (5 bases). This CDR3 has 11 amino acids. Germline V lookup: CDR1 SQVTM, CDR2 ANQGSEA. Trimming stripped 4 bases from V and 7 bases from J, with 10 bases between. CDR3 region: CSVARDSGYTF. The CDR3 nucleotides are TGCAGCGTTGCCCGGGACTCTGGCTACACCTTC.

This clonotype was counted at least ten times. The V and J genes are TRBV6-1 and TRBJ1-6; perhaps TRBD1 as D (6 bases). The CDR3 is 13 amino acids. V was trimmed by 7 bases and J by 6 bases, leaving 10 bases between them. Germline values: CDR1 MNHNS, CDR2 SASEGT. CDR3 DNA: TGTGCCAGCAAAGGGACAACTAATTCACCCCTCCACTTT. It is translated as CASKGTTNSPLHF.

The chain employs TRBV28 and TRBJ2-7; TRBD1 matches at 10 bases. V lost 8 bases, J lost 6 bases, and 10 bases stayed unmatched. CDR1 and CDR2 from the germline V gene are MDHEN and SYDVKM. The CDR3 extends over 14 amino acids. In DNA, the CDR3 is TGTGCCAGCTTCTCCGGGACAGGGGTCTTCGAGCAGTACTTC. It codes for CASFSGTGVFEQYF.

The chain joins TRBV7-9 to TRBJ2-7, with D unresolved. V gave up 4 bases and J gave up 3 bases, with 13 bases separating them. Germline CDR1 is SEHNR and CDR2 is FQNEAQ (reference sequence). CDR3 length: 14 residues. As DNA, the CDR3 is TGTGCCAGCAGCTCGGACGGAAAGATCTACGAGCAGTACTTC. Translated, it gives CASSSDGKIYEQYF.

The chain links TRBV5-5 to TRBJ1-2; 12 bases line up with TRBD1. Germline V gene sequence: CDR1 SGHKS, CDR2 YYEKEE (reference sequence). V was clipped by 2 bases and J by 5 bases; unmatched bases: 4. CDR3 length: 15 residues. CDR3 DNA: TGTGCCAGCAGCTTCCGGGACAGGGGGCGTTATGGCTACACCTTC. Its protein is CASSFRDRGRYGYTF.

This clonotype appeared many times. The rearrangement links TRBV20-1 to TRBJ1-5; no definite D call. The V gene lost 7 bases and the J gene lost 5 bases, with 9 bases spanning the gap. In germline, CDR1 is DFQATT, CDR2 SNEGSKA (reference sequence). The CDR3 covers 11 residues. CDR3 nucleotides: TGCAGTGTCGCCCCCCATCAGCCCCAGCATTTT. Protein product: CSVAPHQPQHF.

CDR3 in amino acids: CASSLDPNPSSYEQYF. The CDR3 DNA sequence: TGCGCCAGCAGCTTGGATCCCAACCCGAGCTCCTACGAGCAGTACTTC. The chain uses TRBV5-1 and TRBJ2-7; no reliable D call. Per germline, CDR1 SGHRS and CDR2 YFSETQ. Trimming removed 0 bases at V and 0 bases at J, with 13 bases between. The length of the CDR3 is 16 residues.

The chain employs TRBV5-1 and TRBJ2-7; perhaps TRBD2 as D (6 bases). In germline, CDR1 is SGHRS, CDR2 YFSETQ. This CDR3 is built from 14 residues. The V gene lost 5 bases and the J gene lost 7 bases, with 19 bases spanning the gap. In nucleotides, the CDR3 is TGCGCCAGCAGTTCGGGATTTCGGGGGAGAGAGCAGTACTTC. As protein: CASSSGFRGREQYF.

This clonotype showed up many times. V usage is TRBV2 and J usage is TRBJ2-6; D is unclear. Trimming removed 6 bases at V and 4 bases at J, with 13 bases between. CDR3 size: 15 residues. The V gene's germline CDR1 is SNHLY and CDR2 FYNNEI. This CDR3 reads CASSLMGSGANVLTF. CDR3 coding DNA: TGTGCCAGCAGCCTGATGGGGTCAGGGGCCAACGTCCTGACTTTC. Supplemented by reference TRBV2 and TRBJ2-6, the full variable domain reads EPEVTQTPSHQVTQMGQEVILRCVPISNHLYFYWYRQILGQKVEFLVSFYNNEISEKSEIFDDQFSVERPDGSNFTLKIRSTKLEDSAMYFCASSLMGSGANVLTFGAGSRLTVL.

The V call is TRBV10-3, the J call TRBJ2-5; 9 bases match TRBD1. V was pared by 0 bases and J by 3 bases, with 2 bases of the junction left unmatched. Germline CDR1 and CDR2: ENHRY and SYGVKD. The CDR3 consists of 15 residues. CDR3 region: CAISESGTGKETQYF. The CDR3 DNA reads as TGTGCCATCAGTGAGTCCGGGACAGGGAAAGAGACCCAGTACTTC.

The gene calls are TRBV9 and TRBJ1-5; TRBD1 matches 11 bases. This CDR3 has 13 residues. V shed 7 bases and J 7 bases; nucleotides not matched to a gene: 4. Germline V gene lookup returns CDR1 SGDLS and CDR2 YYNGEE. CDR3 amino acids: CASSGQGVQPQHF. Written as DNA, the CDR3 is TGTGCCAGCTCGGGACAGGGGGTACAGCCCCAGCATTTT.

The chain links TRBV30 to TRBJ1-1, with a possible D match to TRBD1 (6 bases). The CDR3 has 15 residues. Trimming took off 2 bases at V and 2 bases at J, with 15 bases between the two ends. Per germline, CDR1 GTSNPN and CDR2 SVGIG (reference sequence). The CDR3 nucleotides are TGTGCCTGGAGTCCCATCGGGACACCCAACACTGAAGCTTTCTTT. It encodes CAWSPIGTPNTEAFF.

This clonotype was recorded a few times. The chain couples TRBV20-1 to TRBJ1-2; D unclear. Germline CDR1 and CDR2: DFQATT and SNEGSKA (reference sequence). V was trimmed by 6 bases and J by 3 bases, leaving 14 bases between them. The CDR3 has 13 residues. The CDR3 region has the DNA TGCAGTGCCAGGATCGCGATCGACTATGGCTACACCTTC. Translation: CSARIAIDYGYTF.

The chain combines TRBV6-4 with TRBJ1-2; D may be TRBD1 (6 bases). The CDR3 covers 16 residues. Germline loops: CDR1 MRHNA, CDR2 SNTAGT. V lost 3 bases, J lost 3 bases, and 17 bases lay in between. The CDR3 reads CASSEQGSPGDYGYTF. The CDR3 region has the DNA TGTGCCAGCAGTGAGCAGGGGTCGCCAGGAGACTATGGCTACACCTTC.

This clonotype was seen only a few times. CDR3 DNA sequence: TGTGCCACCAGTGATTTGCAGTTTGCGGGACGGGAGACCCAGTACTTC. Encoded protein: CATSDLQFAGRETQYF. The chain combines TRBV24-1 with TRBJ2-5; a weak D match, TRBD2 (6 bases). The V gene lost 0 bases and the J gene lost 5 bases, with 15 bases spanning the gap. Germline V gives CDR1 KGHDR, CDR2 SFDVKD. This CDR3 is 16 amino acids long.